The entry that follows covers one T cell receptor beta chain sequence. This receptor's antigen is unknown. No base-level quality is on record; no much larger clone is a single base apart. The sample originates from a study of T cells in Graves' hyperthyroidism and ophthalmopathy (dated by TCRdb to about 2019). In terms of the full investigation: Peripheral blood was sampled at the time of initial diagnosis, prior to any treatment. To identify TCR V-J signatures that set the groups apart, the researchers used a discovery cohort of approximately 98 patients, made up of about 44 with Graves' ophthalmopathy and 55 to 65 with stable Graves' hyperthyroidism. Prospective prediction of ophthalmopathy was tested in an independent validation cohort of approximately 19 hyperthyroidism patients and 15 to 17 patients who later progressed to ophthalmopathy. The 95 to 100 discovery patients were randomly divided into training and test sets at a 7:3 ratio. The study also compared thyroid tissue and blood T-cell repertoires from over 5 Graves' hyperthyroidism patients. Following sampling, methimazole starting at 30 mg daily was given to hyperthyroidism patients, and high-dose intravenous methylprednisolone was given to ophthalmopathy patients. According to the paper, TCR Vbeta CDR3 sequencing was carried out on some 130 peripheral blood samples, which came from approximately 41 ophthalmopathy, around 75 hyperthyroidism and roughly 17 progressor patients. Study-level results and caveats: In validation, the model predicted progression to ophthalmopathy a median of 6.5 months before onset, with roughly 71% sensitivity and 72.22% specificity. Most expanded thyroid clonotypes (frequency above 0.001) were also detected in blood, suggesting blood repertoires may reflect thyroid immune responses. Ophthalmopathy was separated from stable hyperthyroidism by a 13 V-J signature model, with approximately 90% sensitivity and about 81% specificity obtained in cross-validation and 80%/75% obtained in testing. Sample size was not statistically predetermined, and blinding of investigators to group allocation was not performed.

The TCR beta CDR3 regions were amplified from the RNA transcripts. The first round of RT-PCR for the TCR CDR3 was performed with the HTBI primer set and the Qiagen OneStep RT-PCR kit. Libraries were constructed in a second round of multiplex PCR, after which size selection and purification were carried out. The libraries were sequenced on an Illumina HiSeq2000 using paired-end 100 bp reads. As for the original processing: SOAPnuke was used to process the raw data, throwing out any read that contained adapters or uncalled bases, had a mean Phred below 15, or lacked an exact constant-primer or identifier match. High-quality paired reads were merged with COPE v1.2.5, and unique nucleotide sequences were defined as clonotypes. MiTCR v1.1 was used to align the clonotypes against IMGT TRBV, TRBD and TRBJ reference segments. The analysis included only V-J combinations with a frequency above 0.0001, which together covered roughly 99% of the repertoires. The TCS score was defined as F50 (clonal expansion) divided by E x V (chaos), with BLOSUM62-based TCRdist calculated between CDR3 peptides within each V-J. Welch's t-statistics and random forest reduced around 520 V-J features to about 12, which were used in a naive Bayes classifier (R e1071). Clones were called with MiXCR by TCRdb after fastp trimmed the public reads at Q25, and only in-frame beta chains were retained. Entries are consolidated by CDR3 protein sequence, retaining the most common genes and DNA. TCRdb's processing, not the authors' own work, is the source of the V and J calls. Counted in this sample were 250,000 to 350,000 distinct CDR3 sequences; over 15% of them appeared once. Of the sample, approximately 60% falls within the top ten clones.

Moderately to severely active disease, a Clinical Activity Score of at least 3, a NOSPECS grade of at least 4, and a duration under 3 months were present in ophthalmopathy patients. The study excluded patients with uncontrolled infections, other autoimmune diseases, pregnancy or lactation. Diagnoses were based on clinical symptoms, serum thyroxine and TRAb, thyroid ultrasound and orbital computed tomography. PBMCs were isolated from about 10 ml of fresh peripheral blood by Ficoll-Paque density gradient centrifugation. Total RNA was extracted using Trizol reagent, and RNA quality was assessed on an Agilent 2100 Bioanalyzer. The CDR3 goes from the cysteine to the phenylalanine over 15 residues. CDR3 DNA is the only sequence kept; it has 45 bases, read in frame from the first base. Looking up the germline V gene yields CDR1 SGHDN and CDR2 FVKESK. V was cut back by 1 base and J by 0 bases, leaving a gap of 7 bases between them.

The sequenced material came from blood. The sequence was collected from a woman aged 60-75 years with Graves' ophthalmopathy. The chain is made from TRBV14 and TRBJ2-4, with no reliable assignment of the D segment. CDR3 sequence: CASSQGFVAKNIQYF. The base sequence is TGTGCCAGCAGCCAAGGGTTCGTAGCCAAAAACATTCAGTACTTC.